The clone carrying this TCR beta chain was recorded only once. Here immunoSEQ multiplex PCR was the method, and the copy in TCRdb shows in-frame clones only, minus some. The repertoire holds approximately 82,000 clones, with 90% to 95% as singletons. This sample was included in a study of cytomegalovirus exposure and HLA in healthy donors. Germline values: CDR1 SNHLY, CDR2 FYNNEI. Trimming removed 10 bases from V and 2 bases from J, with 27 bases in between. The CDR3 runs to 17 residues. Sequenced sample: PBMCs. The receptor was isolated from a man between 18 and 29 years old in good health and CMV-seronegative. The chain carries TRBV2 and TRBJ2-7, with D possibly being TRBD1 (6 bases). This CDR3 is CATESGRGRELAYEQYF. For the CDR3, the DNA is TGTGCCACCGAAAGCGGCAGGGGACGCGAACTAGCCTACGAGCAGTACTTC.